This TCR beta chain was captured by sequencing in a study of Ad26.COV2.S vaccination and SARS-CoV-2 variants. Here immunoSEQ multiplex PCR was the method, and the copy in TCRdb shows in-frame clones only, minus some. The sample contains 300,000 to 450,000 clones, roughly 94% of which appear only once. The junction had 5 bases not matched to a gene; V was cut back by 1 base and J by 7 bases. In germline, CDR1 is SGHKS, CDR2 YYEKEE (reference sequence). CDR3 length: 16 residues. This clone was picked up one time. The receptor was isolated from a human donor who had recovered from COVID-19. The J gene is TRBJ1-6, the V gene TRBV5-5, with 10 bases identical to TRBD1. Sequences were derived from peripheral blood, sampled after recovery from COVID-19. As DNA, the CDR3 is TGTGCCAGCAGCTTGCGGTTGGGACAGGGGAATTCACCCCTCCACTTT. Translated: CASSLRLGQGNSPLHF.